The 10 T cell receptor beta chains below come from one sample, sequenced in a study of blood T cell repertoires in COVID-19. Repertoires were generated with immunoSEQ multiplex PCR, while TCRdb's copy carries only in-frame clones and drops some. The sample includes over 250,000 clones, 70% to 90% of them seen just once. The specimen sequenced was peripheral blood. These receptors originate from a woman aged 55-75 years with acute or convalescent COVID-19.

The rearrangement uses TRBV6-1 and TRBJ1-2, with D maybe TRBD1 (6 bases). Germline V CDR1 and CDR2: MNHNS, SASEGT. The CDR3 runs 12 residues. V was cut by 3 bases and J by 6 bases, with 8 bases left in between. The CDR3, as DNA: TGTGCCAGCAGTGAGAACAGGGATGGCTACACCTTC. It is translated as CASSENRDGYTF.

The gene calls are TRBV6-5 and TRBJ2-2; D may be TRBD2 (5 bases). Germline loops: CDR1 MNHEY, CDR2 SVGAGI. V gave up 8 bases and J gave up 7 bases, with 14 bases separating them. This CDR3 has 13 residues. The chain's CDR3 is CASRRGLVGELFF. The CDR3 nucleotides read TGTGCCAGCCGCCGTGGACTCGTCGGGGAGCTGTTTTTT.

This chain links TRBV19 with TRBJ2-1; maybe TRBD2 (5 bases). Germline V lookup: CDR1 LNHDA, CDR2 SQIVND (reference sequence). V was trimmed by 0 bases and J by 10 bases, leaving 7 bases between them. CDR3 length: 12 residues. CDR3 amino acids: CASSIELDEQFF. DNA of the CDR3: TGTGCCAGTAGTATAGAACTAGACGAGCAGTTCTTC.

This rearrangement joins TRBV28 to TRBJ1-2; a weak D match, TRBD1 (5 bases). Germline V CDR1 and CDR2: MDHEN, SYDVKM. Trimming took off 4 bases at V and 8 bases at J, with 14 bases between the two ends. The CDR3 spans 13 residues. CDR3 DNA: TGTGCCAGCAGTTCCGCACTCGGGGGAGGCTACACCTTC. It encodes CASSSALGGGYTF.

The chain employs TRBV5-1 and TRBJ1-1; D remains unclear. The CDR3 spans 12 residues. The germline V gene encodes CDR1 SGHRS and CDR2 YFSETQ. V lost 4 bases, J lost 7 bases, and 11 bases lay in between. The CDR3, as DNA: TGCGCCAGCAGCAGAGGAGCGAATGAAGCTTTCTTT. As protein: CASSRGANEAFF.

The rearrangement joins TRBV10-3 to TRBJ2-3; possibly TRBD1 for D (6 bases). This CDR3 is 13 amino acids long. From germline, CDR1 is ENHRY and CDR2 SYGVKD. V was shortened by 4 bases and J by 4 bases, with 9 bases between the two germline ends. The CDR3 reads CAISGEGADTQYF. In DNA, the CDR3 is TGTGCCATCAGTGGCGAGGGGGCAGATACGCAGTATTTT.

The chain combines TRBV28 with TRBJ1-4, with no clear D. From germline, CDR1 is MDHEN and CDR2 SYDVKM. The CDR3 length is 17 residues. V dropped 4 bases and J dropped 4 bases, with 19 bases sitting between them. CDR3 amino acids: CASSSPYSGRGNEKLFF. For the CDR3, the DNA is TGTGCCAGCAGTTCTCCCTACAGTGGACGGGGTAATGAAAAACTGTTTTTT.

The chain employs TRBV29-1 and TRBJ1-2; 9 nucleotides agree with TRBD1. The ends lost 0 bases at V and 8 bases at J; junction bases unmatched: 7. Per the germline V gene, CDR1 is SQVTM and CDR2 is ANQGSEA. This CDR3 comprises 14 residues. CDR3 sequence (DNA): TGCAGCGTTGAAGAGGGGGGACAGGGTACAGGCTACACCTTC. Its translation is CSVEEGGQGTGYTF.

V is TRBV5-4 and J is TRBJ2-2; 10 nucleotides match TRBD2. Germline CDR1 reads SGHNT; CDR2 reads YYREEE (reference sequence). CDR3 length: 15 residues. J lost 5 bases, V lost 7 bases, and 8 bases had no gene match. The CDR3 reads CASRKRGGLTGELFF. The CDR3 DNA is TGTGCCAGCCGTAAGCGGGGGGGTCTTACCGGGGAGCTGTTTTTT.

The chain combines TRBV5-1 with TRBJ2-3; the match to TRBD2 covers 8 bases. Per the germline V gene, CDR1 is SGHRS and CDR2 is YFSETQ. With 0 bases clipped from V and 4 bases from J, the junction kept 13 bases outside the gene matches. The CDR3 consists of 18 residues. CDR3 region: CASSLEGASGLISDTQYF. Here the CDR3 DNA reads TGCGCCAGCAGCTTGGAAGGGGCTAGCGGGTTGATCTCAGATACGCAGTATTTT. The entire variable domain, with the rest obtained from reference TRBV5-1 and TRBJ2-3, is as follows: KAGVTQTPRYLIKTRGQQVTLSCSPISGHRSVSWYQQTPGQGLQFLFEYFSETQRNKGNFPGRFSGRQFSNSRSEMNVSTLELGDSALYLCASSLEGASGLISDTQYFGPGTRLTVL.